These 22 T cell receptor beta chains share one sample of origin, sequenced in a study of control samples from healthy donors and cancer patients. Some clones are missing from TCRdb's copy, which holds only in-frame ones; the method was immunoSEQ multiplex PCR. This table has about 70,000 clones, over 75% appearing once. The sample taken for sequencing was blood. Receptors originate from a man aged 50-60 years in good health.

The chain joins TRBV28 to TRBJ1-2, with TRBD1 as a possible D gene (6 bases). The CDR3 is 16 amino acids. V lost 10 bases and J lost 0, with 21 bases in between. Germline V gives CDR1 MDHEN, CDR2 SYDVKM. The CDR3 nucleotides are TGTGCCACCCACCCCACAGGGAGGTTTGCTAACTATGGCTACACCTTC. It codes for CATHPTGRFANYGYTF.

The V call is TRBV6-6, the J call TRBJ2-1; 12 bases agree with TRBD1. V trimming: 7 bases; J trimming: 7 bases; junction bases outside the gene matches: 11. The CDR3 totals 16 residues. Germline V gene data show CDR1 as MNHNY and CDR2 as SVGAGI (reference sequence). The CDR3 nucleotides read TGTGCCAGCAACGGATTAGGGACAGGGGGCGCGAATGAGCAGTTCTTC. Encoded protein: CASNGLGTGGANEQFF.

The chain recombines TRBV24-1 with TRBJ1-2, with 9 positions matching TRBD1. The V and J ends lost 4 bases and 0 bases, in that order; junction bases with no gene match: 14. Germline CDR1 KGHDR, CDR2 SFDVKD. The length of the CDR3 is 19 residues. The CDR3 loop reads CATSDRGGTGREANYGYTF. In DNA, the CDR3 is TGTGCCACCAGTGACCGAGGCGGGACAGGGAGAGAAGCTAACTATGGCTACACCTTC.

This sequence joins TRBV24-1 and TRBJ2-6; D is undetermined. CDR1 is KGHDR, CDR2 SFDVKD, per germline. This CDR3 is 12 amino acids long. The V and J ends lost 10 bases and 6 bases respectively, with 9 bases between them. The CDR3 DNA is TGTGCCACGTATAGAATGGCCAACGTCCTGACTTTC. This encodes CATYRMANVLTF.

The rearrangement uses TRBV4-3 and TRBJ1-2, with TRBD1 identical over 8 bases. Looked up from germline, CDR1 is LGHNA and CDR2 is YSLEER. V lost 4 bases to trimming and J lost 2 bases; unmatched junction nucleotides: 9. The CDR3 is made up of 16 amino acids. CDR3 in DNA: TGCGCCAGCAGCCGGGAAGGGGGACAGGACAACTATGGCTACACCTTC. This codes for CASSREGGQDNYGYTF.

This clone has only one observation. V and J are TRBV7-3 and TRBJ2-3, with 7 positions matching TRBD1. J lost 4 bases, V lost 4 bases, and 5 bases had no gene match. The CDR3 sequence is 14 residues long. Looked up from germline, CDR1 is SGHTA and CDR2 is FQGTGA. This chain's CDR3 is CASSSLGGSDTQYF. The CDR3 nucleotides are TGTGCCAGCAGCTCCCTAGGGGGCTCAGATACGCAGTATTTT.

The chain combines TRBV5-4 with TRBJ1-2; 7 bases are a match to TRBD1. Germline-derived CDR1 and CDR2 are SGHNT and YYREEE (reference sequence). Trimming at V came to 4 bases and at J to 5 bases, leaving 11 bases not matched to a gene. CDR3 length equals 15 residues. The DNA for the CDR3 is TGTGCCAGCAGCCCTCGGGACAGAGAACTTTATGGCTACACCTTC. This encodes CASSPRDRELYGYTF.

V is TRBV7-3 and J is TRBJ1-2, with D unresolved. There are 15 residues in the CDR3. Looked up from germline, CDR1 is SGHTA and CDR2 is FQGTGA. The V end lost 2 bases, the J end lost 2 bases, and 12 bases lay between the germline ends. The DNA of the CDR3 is TGTGCCAGCAGCTTAGGGAGAGGCGGGAACTATGGCTACACCTTC. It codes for CASSLGRGGNYGYTF.

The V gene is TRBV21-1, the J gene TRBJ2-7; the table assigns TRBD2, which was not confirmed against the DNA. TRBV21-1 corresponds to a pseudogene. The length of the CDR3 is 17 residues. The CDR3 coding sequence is TGTGCCAGCAGCAAAGTCGATAGCGGGAGGGATTACTACGAGCAGTACTTC. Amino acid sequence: CASSKVDSGRDYYEQYF.

CDR3: CASSSVVTGKETQYF. DNA of the CDR3: TGTGCCAGCAGTTCCGTAGTTACAGGGAAAGAGACCCAGTACTTC. The genes are TRBV6-2 or TRBV6-3 and TRBJ2-5, with a tentative D call TRBD1 (6 bases). CDR3 length: 15 amino acids. V was cut by 4 bases and J by 3 bases, with 15 bases left in between. CDR1 is MNHEY and CDR2 is SVGEGT in the germline V gene.

The CDR3: CASSEGVGGGEKLFF. The CDR3, as DNA: TGTGCCAGCAGTGAAGGGGTAGGAGGGGGGGAAAAACTGTTTTTT. The chain recombines TRBV6-1 with TRBJ1-4; D perhaps matches TRBD1 (6 bases). This CDR3 spans 15 amino acids. The germline V gene encodes CDR1 MNHNS and CDR2 SASEGT. The V and J ends lost 1 base and 8 bases respectively, with 14 bases between them.

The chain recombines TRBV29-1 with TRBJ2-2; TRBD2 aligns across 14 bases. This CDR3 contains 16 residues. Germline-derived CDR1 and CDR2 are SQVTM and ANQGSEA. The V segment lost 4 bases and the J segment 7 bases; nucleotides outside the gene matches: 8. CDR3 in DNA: TGCAGCGTTGCCGAGACTAGCGGGGGGGCAGGCGGGGAGCTGTTTTTT. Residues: CSVAETSGGAGGELFF.

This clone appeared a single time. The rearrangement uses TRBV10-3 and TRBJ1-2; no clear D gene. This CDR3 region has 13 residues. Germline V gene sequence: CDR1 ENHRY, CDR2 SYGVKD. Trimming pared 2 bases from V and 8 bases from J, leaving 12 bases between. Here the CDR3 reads CAISEGDLGGYTF. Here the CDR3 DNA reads TGTGCCATCAGTGAGGGCGACCTGGGAGGCTACACCTTC.

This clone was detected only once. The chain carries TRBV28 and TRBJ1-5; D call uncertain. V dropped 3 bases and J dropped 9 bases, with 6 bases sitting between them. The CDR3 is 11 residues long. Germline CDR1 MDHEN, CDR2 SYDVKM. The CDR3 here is CASSFKPPQHF. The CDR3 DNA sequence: TGTGCCAGCAGTTTTAAGCCGCCCCAGCATTTT.

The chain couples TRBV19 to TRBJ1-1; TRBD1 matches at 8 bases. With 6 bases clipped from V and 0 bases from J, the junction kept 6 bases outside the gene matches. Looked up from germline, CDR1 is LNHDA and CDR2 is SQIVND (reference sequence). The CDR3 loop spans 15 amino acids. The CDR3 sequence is CASRPDRAMNTEAFF. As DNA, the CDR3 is TGTGCCAGTAGGCCGGACAGGGCTATGAACACTGAAGCTTTCTTT.

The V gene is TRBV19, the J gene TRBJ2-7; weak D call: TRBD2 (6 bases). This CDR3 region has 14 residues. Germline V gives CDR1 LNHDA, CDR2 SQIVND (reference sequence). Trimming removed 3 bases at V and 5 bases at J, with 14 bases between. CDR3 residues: CASSISEWRDEQYF. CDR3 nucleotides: TGTGCCAGTAGTATTTCTGAGTGGAGGGACGAGCAGTACTTC.

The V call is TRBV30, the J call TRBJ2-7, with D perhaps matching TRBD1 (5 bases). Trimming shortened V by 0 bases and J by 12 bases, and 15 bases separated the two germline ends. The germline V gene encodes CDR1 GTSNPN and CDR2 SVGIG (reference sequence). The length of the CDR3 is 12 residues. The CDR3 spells CAWSVNDRMWYF. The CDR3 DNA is TGTGCCTGGAGTGTGAACGACAGAATGTGGTACTTC.

The CDR3 is CASGQNYGYTF. In DNA, the CDR3 is TGTGCCAGCGGACAGAACTATGGCTACACCTTC. The chain uses TRBV9 and TRBJ1-2, with D perhaps TRBD1 (6 bases). This CDR3 has 11 residues. Germline loops: CDR1 SGDLS, CDR2 YYNGEE. The V and J ends lost 7 bases and 2 bases respectively, with 6 bases between them.

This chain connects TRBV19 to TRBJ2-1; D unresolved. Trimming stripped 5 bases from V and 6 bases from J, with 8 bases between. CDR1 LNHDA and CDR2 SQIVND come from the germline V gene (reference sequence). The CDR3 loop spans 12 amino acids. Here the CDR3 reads CASSLGRNEQFF. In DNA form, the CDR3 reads TGTGCCAGTAGTCTCGGACGCAATGAGCAGTTCTTC. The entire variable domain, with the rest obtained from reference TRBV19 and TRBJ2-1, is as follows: DGGITQSPKYLFRKEGQNVTLSCEQNLNHDAMYWYRQDPGQGLRLIYYSQIVNDFQKGDIAEGYSVSREKKESFPLTVTSAQKNPTAFYLCASSLGRNEQFFGPGTRLTVL.

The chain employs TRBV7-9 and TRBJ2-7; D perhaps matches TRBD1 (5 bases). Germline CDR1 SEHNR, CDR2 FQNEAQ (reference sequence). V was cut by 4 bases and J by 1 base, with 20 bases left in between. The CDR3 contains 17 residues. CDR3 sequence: CASSYPPGAGTSYEQYF. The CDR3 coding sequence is TGTGCCAGCAGCTACCCTCCTGGGGCTGGAACTTCCTACGAGCAGTACTTC.

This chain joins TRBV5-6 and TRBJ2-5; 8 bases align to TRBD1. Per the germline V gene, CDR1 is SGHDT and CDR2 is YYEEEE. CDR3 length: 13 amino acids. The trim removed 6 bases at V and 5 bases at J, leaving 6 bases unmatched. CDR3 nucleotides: TGTGCCAGCATCAACCGGGACAGGGAGACCCAGTACTTC. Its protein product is CASINRDRETQYF.

CDR3 loop: CASSLREGLAKNIQYF. CDR3 sequence (DNA): TGTGCCAGCAGTTTAAGGGAGGGACTAGCCAAAAACATTCAGTACTTC. V is TRBV27 and J is TRBJ2-4, with 7 bases lining up with TRBD2. Germline CDR1 is MNHEY and CDR2 is SMNVEV (reference sequence). With V trimmed by 2 bases and J by 0 bases, 4 bases remained unmatched. The CDR3 runs to 16 residues.